Listed here are 21 T cell receptor beta chains from one sample, sequenced in a study of response to subunit inactivated influenza vaccine. From the RT-PCR reads, TCRdb called clonotypes with MiXCR, one entry per CDR3 protein. Of roughly 190,000 distinct CDR3 sequences listed, 13% to 15% are singletons. This material consisted of CD8+ T cells sorted from PBMCs, taken approximately 5 days after vaccination. The receptors shown here come from a man aged 50-60 years who received an inactivated influenza vaccine.

This clonotype has just a few counts. CDR3 in DNA: TGCAGTGCTAGAGTTGTCAGGGAGGGCGAGCAGTACTTC. Its translation: CSARVVREGEQYF. The rearrangement links TRBV20-1 to TRBJ2-7; TRBD2 matches 7 bases. The trim removed 1 base at V and 6 bases at J, leaving 6 bases unmatched. The CDR3 has 13 amino acids. Germline assignment: CDR1 DFQATT and CDR2 SNEGSKA (reference sequence).

This clonotype occurred a few times. The rearrangement links TRBV28 to TRBJ2-3; TRBD2 agrees at 11 bases. V shed 0 bases and J 0 bases; nucleotides not matched to a gene: 2. CDR3 length: 17 residues. Germline CDR1 MDHEN, CDR2 SYDVKM. The CDR3 region has the DNA TGTGCCAGCAGTTTATGGGGGACTAGCGGCAGCACAGATACGCAGTATTTT. Translating it yields CASSLWGTSGSTDTQYF.

This clonotype was recorded at least ten times. The V call is TRBV29-1, the J call TRBJ2-3; D remains unclear. CDR1 and CDR2 from the germline V gene are SQVTM and ANQGSEA. V lost 0 bases to trimming and J lost 6 bases, with 10 bases between them. This CDR3 has 13 residues. The CDR3 reads CSVEDPPEDTQYF. The CDR3 nucleotides read TGCAGCGTTGAAGATCCCCCCGAGGATACGCAGTATTTT.

The V call is TRBV6-1, the J call TRBJ2-7; no reliable D call. This CDR3 contains 14 residues. Trimming pared 6 bases from V and 0 bases from J, leaving 12 bases between. The germline V gene has CDR1 MNHNS and CDR2 SASEGT. CDR3 sequence (DNA): TGTGCCAGCAGCCGGAGTAGGATCTCCTACGAGCAGTACTTC. It translates to CASSRSRISYEQYF.

This clonotype occurred a few times. The CDR3 region has the DNA TGTGCCAGCAGCTTATATGCGGAAGACTCTGGGGCCAACGTCCTGACTTTC. Its translation: CASSLYAEDSGANVLTF. The chain employs TRBV11-2 and TRBJ2-6; D remains ambiguous. CDR1 SGHAT and CDR2 FQNNGV come from the germline V gene. V lost 2 bases and J 0 bases, leaving 11 bases between the germline ends. This CDR3 has 17 amino acids.

A few counts support this clonotype. This chain joins TRBV3-1 and TRBJ2-7; D is possibly TRBD2 (5 bases). Trimming left V 1 base short and J 0 bases short, with 16 bases between. Germline CDR1 LGHDT, CDR2 YNNKEL (reference sequence). The CDR3 is 17 residues long. The CDR3 loop is CASSQGGSQRFSYEQYF. CDR3 bases: TGTGCCAGCAGCCAAGGTGGGAGCCAGCGGTTCTCCTACGAGCAGTACTTC.

This clonotype was found a few times. This chain uses TRBV11-2 with TRBJ2-6, with TRBD1 as a possible D gene (6 bases). Trimming left V 5 bases short and J 3 bases short, with 14 bases between. The CDR3 runs to 16 residues. Germline CDR1 SGHAT, CDR2 FQNNGV. CDR3 loop: CASSTARGNGANVLTF. CDR3 nucleotide sequence: TGTGCCAGCAGCACTGCCAGGGGAAATGGGGCCAACGTCCTGACTTTC. Combining the CDR3 with reference TRBV11-2 and TRBJ2-6 gives the whole variable domain EAGVAQSPRYKIIEKRQSVAFWCNPISGHATLYWYQQILGQGPKLLIQFQNNGVVDDSQLPKDRFSAERLKGVDSTLKIQPAKLEDSAVYLCASSTARGNGANVLTFGAGSRLTVL.

The chain joins TRBV20-1 to TRBJ1-3; TRBD1 might be the D (6 bases). Germline loops: CDR1 DFQATT, CDR2 SNEGSKA (reference sequence). The CDR3 contains 16 residues. V lost 3 bases and J lost 0, with 15 bases in between. The CDR3: CSARDSTLSSGNTIYF. The CDR3 region has the DNA TGCAGTGCTAGGGACAGCACCTTAAGCTCTGGAAACACCATATATTTT.

In this sample, this clonotype turned up a few times. One junction end does not reproduce the germline sequence, and a read error may be involved. The genes are TRBV20-1 and TRBJ2-3; either TRBD1 or TRBD2 may supply D (6 bases each). This CDR3 has 16 amino acids. Germline-derived CDR1 and CDR2 are DFQATT and SNEGSKA (reference sequence). This CDR3 is CSAIRGTGASTVTQYF. The DNA of the CDR3 is TGCAGTGCTATCAGGGGAACGGGAGCTAGCACAGTTACGCAGTATTTT.

The chain has TRBV29-1 and TRBJ2-1; the D gene is possibly TRBD1 (5 bases). Germline V gene lookup returns CDR1 SQVTM and CDR2 ANQGSEA. This CDR3 region has 11 residues. Trimming took off 4 bases at V and 4 bases at J, with 5 bases between the two ends. In nucleotides, the CDR3 is TGCAGCGTTGCAGGGTACAATGAGCAGTTCTTC. It encodes CSVAGYNEQFF.

This clonotype was recorded a few times. V gene TRBV6-1 combines with J gene TRBJ1-6; 7 bases line up with TRBD1. The CDR3 is 14 amino acids. With 5 bases clipped from V and 7 bases from J, the junction kept 5 bases outside the gene matches. CDR1 MNHNS and CDR2 SASEGT come from the germline V gene. The CDR3 DNA is TGTGCCAGCAGTAAGACAGGGTACAATTCACCCCTCCACTTT. It encodes CASSKTGYNSPLHF.

The table lists this clonotype with a few counts. V and J are TRBV7-8 and TRBJ1-6; 11 nucleotides agree with TRBD1. CDR3 length equals 17 residues. Germline V gives CDR1 SGHVS, CDR2 FQNEAQ. The V segment lost 5 bases and the J segment 1 base; nucleotides outside the gene matches: 4. The CDR3 spells CASSPGQGGSYNSPLHF. The DNA for the CDR3 is TGTGCCAGCAGCCCGGGACAGGGGGGGTCCTATAATTCACCCCTCCACTTT.

This clonotype was detected only a few times. The chain carries TRBV2 and TRBJ2-5; TRBD2 matches at 14 bases. Germline V CDR1 and CDR2: SNHLY, FYNNEI. This CDR3 comprises 18 residues. Trimming removed 4 bases from V and 4 bases from J; junction bases left unmatched: 11. The DNA of the CDR3 is TGTGCCAGCAGTGGAACCGGGACTAGCGGGGGACGACCAGAGACCCAGTACTTC. The encoded protein is CASSGTGTSGGRPETQYF.

This clonotype was picked up a small number of times. The chain is built from TRBV7-9 and TRBJ2-7; a weak D match, TRBD1 (5 bases). Trimming stripped 1 base from V and 5 bases from J, with 12 bases between. The CDR3 length is 14 residues. Per the germline V gene, CDR1 is SEHNR and CDR2 is FQNEAQ (reference sequence). The CDR3 coding sequence is TGTGCCAGCAGCTTAGAACAGGCTCAACACGAGCAGTACTTC. Translating it yields CASSLEQAQHEQYF.

V usage is TRBV9 and J usage is TRBJ2-1, with 8 bases matching TRBD2. The CDR3 sequence is 14 residues long. In germline, CDR1 is SGDLS, CDR2 YYNGEE. Losses at the gene ends were 0 bases for V and 7 bases for J; bases not matched to a gene: 3. The DNA of the CDR3 is TGTGCCAGCAGCGTAGGAGCTAGCGGGAATGAGCAGTTCTTC. Its protein is CASSVGASGNEQFF.

DNA for the CDR3: TGTGCCAGTAGCGGACAGGCCTACGAGCAGTACTTC. Translated: CASSGQAYEQYF. V gene TRBV19 combines with J gene TRBJ2-7, with 7 bases aligning to TRBD1. V lost 6 bases to trimming and J lost 2 bases; unmatched junction nucleotides: 1. The CDR3 is made up of 12 amino acids. The germline CDR1 and CDR2 sequences are LNHDA and SQIVND (reference sequence).

V gene TRBV5-1 combines with J gene TRBJ1-2; possibly TRBD1 for D (5 bases). In germline, CDR1 is SGHRS, CDR2 YFSETQ. The V and J ends lost 3 bases and 8 bases respectively, with 17 bases between them. The CDR3 totals 14 residues. The CDR3 is CASSSTGGGVGYTF. DNA for the CDR3: TGCGCCAGCAGCTCCACCGGTGGAGGGGTCGGCTACACCTTC.

The chain recombines TRBV5-1 with TRBJ2-3, with 11 bases that match TRBD2. V trimming: 7 bases; J trimming: 5 bases; junction bases outside the gene matches: 21. The CDR3 sequence is 19 residues long. CDR1 and CDR2 from the germline V gene are SGHRS and YFSETQ. The CDR3 sequence is CASLGSAGGLAAGIDTQYF. DNA for the CDR3: TGCGCCAGCCTTGGGTCTGCTGGGGGACTAGCGGCCGGTATAGATACGCAGTATTTT.

In its sample, this clonotype was seen many times. The V gene is TRBV12-3 or TRBV12-4, the J gene TRBJ2-2, with TRBD1 matching over 10 bases. With V trimmed by 5 bases and J by 4 bases, 4 bases remained unmatched. CDR3 length: 15 residues. The CDR3 region is CASSKDRGFTGELFF. The CDR3 bases are TGTGCCAGCAGTAAGGACAGGGGGTTCACCGGGGAGCTGTTTTTT.

This clonotype was detected a few times. The V and J genes are TRBV28 and TRBJ2-1, with D perhaps TRBD2 (6 bases). The germline gives CDR1 MDHEN, CDR2 SYDVKM. The CDR3 sequence is 15 residues long. Trimming removed 1 base at V and 6 bases at J, with 13 bases between. CDR3 bases: TGTGCCAGCAGTTTATCACGGGAGTGGCGCAATGAGCAGTTCTTC. This codes for CASSLSREWRNEQFF. The entire variable domain, with the rest obtained from reference TRBV28 and TRBJ2-1, is as follows: DVKVTQSSRYLVKRTGEKVFLECVQDMDHENMFWYRQDPGLGLRLIYFSYDVKMKEKGDIPEGYSVSREKKERFSLILESASTNQTSMYLCASSLSREWRNEQFFGPGTRLTVL.

About this clonotype: Its ends do not fully match the called genes, so a read error is possible. The chain carries TRBV7-9 and TRBJ2-2, with D perhaps matching TRBD2 (6 bases). CDR3 length equals 11 residues. From germline, CDR1 is SEHNR and CDR2 FQNEAQ (reference sequence). The CDR3 nucleotides are TGTGCCACCAGCGGGTCCGGGGAGCTGTTTTTT. This translates into CATSGSGELFF.